The 4 T cell receptor beta chains in this list originate from one sample, sequenced in a study of shared clonotypes between healthy human individuals. The assay was immunoSEQ multiplex PCR, and TCRdb's table has in-frame clones only and misses some. Of roughly 1.5 million clones in the sample, 95% to 99% were seen once. Sequenced sample: naive CD4+ T cells sorted from blood. Documented subset: CD45RA+ positively selected. These receptors all come from a man aged 25 to 40 in good health.

The CDR3 loop is CASSPNPSSYEQYF. The CDR3 nucleotides are TGTGCCAGCAGCCCGAACCCGAGCTCCTACGAGCAGTACTTC. This chain links TRBV9 with TRBJ2-7; D is undetermined. The V end was cut by 4 bases, the J end by 0 bases, with 11 bases between. Germline CDR1 is SGDLS and CDR2 is YYNGEE. CDR3 size: 14 residues.

J is TRBJ2-5 and V is TRBV5-1, with 10 bases fitting TRBD1. There are 15 residues in the CDR3. V lost 3 bases and J lost 0; bases outside the gene matches: 2. CDR1 and CDR2 from the germline V gene are SGHRS and YFSETQ. CDR3 sequence reads: CASSSGQGNQETQYF. CDR3 in DNA: TGCGCCAGCAGCTCGGGACAGGGGAACCAAGAGACCCAGTACTTC. Drawing the rest from reference TRBV5-1 and TRBJ2-5, the complete variable domain is KAGVTQTPRYLIKTRGQQVTLSCSPISGHRSVSWYQQTPGQGLQFLFEYFSETQRNKGNFPGRFSGRQFSNSRSEMNVSTLELGDSALYLCASSSGQGNQETQYFGPGTRLLVL.

The chain combines TRBV27 with TRBJ2-5; 8 bases fit TRBD2. The germline CDR1 and CDR2 sequences are MNHEY and SMNVEV (reference sequence). With 5 bases clipped from V and 5 bases from J, the junction kept 16 bases outside the gene matches. The CDR3 spans 17 residues. CDR3 residues: CASSPRGREGMGETQYF. The CDR3 coding sequence is TGTGCCAGCAGTCCAAGGGGCCGGGAGGGGATGGGGGAGACCCAGTACTTC.

The rearrangement links TRBV15 to TRBJ1-5, with D maybe TRBD1 (6 bases). Germline V lookup: CDR1 LNHNV, CDR2 YYDKDF (reference sequence). Trimming left V 5 bases short and J 0 bases short, with 14 bases between. The CDR3 totals 16 residues. The CDR3 nucleotides read TGTGCCACCAGCGATGGACAGCGGGGTAGCAATCAGCCCCAGCATTTT. Translated: CATSDGQRGSNQPQHF.